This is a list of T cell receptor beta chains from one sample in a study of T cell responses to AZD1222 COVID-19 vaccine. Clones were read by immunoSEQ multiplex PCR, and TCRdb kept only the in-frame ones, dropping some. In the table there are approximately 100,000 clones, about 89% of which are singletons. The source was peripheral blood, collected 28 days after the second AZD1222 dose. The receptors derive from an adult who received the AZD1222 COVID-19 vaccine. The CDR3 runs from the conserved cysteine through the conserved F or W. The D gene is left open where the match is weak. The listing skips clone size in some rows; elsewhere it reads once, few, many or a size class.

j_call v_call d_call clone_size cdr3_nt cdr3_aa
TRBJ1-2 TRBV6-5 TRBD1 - TGTGCCAGCAGTCCGTTGGGACAGGGGGCTGGCTACACCTTC CASSPLGQGAGYTF
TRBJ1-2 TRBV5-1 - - TGCGCCAGCAGCCCCCTAGGGGACGCAAACTATGGCTACACCTTC CASSPLGDANYGYTF
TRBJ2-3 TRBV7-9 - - TGTGCCAGCAGCTTAAGGTCTCCCGCCACAGATACGCAGTATTTT CASSLRSPATDTQYF
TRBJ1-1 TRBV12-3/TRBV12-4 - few TGTGCCAGCAGATCAACTGGGGCTACTGAAGCTTTCTTT CASRSTGATEAFF
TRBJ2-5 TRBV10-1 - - TGCGCCAGCAGTGAGGGGAACTCGTACCAAGAGACCCAGTACTTC CASSEGNSYQETQYF
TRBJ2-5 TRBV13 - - TGTGCCAGCAGCTTAAGGGCCACGGGGGGCTTAGAGACCCAGTACTTC CASSLRATGGLETQYF
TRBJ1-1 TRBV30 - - TGTGCCTGGAGTGTATCAAGGAACACTGAAGCTTTCTTT CAWSVSRNTEAFF
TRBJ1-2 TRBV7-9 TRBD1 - TGTGCCAGCAGCATGACAGGGGGCTATGGCTACACCTTC CASSMTGGYGYTF
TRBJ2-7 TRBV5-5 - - TGTGCCAGCAGCCCCCCTCTTGGAGGTTGGAGCTACGAGCAGTACTTC CASSPPLGGWSYEQYF
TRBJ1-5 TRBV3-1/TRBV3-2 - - TGTGCCAGCAGCCAAGACACGAGCAATCAGCCCCAGCATTTT CASSQDTSNQPQHF
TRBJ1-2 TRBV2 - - TGTGCCAGCAGCCGGGAGGGAGATGGGCACACCTTC CASSREGDGHTF
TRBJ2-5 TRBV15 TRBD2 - TGTGCCACCAGCAGACCACCTAGCGGGGGGGGTGAGACCCAGTACTTC CATSRPPSGGGETQYF
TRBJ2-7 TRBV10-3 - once TGTGCCATCAGCGAGGTAGATTGGGAGCAGTACTTC CAISEVDWEQYF
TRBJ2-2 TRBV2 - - TGTGCCAGTCGGACAGACGCGAACACCGGGGAGCTGTTTTTT CASRTDANTGELFF
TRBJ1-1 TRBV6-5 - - TGTGCCAGCAGCAAGGGGTTCCCGGGCACTGAAGCTTTCTTT CASSKGFPGTEAFF
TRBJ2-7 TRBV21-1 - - TGTGCCAGCAGCAAAGAGGAAAGAGCAGGGCCGGGGTACGAGCAGTACTTC CASSKEERAGPGYEQYF
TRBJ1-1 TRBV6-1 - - TGTGCCAGCAGTGAAGGCCGGAGTACTCGGAACACTGAAGCTTTCTTT CASSEGRSTRNTEAFF
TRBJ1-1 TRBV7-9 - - TGTGCCAGCAGCTTAGCAACGAACACTGAAGCTTTCTTT CASSLATNTEAFF